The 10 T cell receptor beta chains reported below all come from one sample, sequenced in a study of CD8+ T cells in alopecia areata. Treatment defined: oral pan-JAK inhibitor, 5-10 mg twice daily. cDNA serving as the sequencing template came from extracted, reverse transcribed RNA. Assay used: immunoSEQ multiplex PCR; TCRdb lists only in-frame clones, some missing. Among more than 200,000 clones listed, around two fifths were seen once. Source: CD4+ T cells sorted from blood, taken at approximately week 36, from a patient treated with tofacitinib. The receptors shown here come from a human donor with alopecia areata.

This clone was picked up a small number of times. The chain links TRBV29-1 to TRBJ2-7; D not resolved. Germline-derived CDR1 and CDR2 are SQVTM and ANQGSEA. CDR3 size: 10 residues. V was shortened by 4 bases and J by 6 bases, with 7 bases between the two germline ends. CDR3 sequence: CSVGSAEQYF. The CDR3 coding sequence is TGCAGCGTTGGATCGGCCGAGCAGTACTTC.

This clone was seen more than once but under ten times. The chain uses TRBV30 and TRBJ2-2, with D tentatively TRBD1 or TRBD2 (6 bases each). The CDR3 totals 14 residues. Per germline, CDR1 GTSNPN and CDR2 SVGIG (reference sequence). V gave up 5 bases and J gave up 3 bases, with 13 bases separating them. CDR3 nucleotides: TGTGCCTGGTCGGGGGCGCGGGACACCGGGGAGCTGTTTTTT. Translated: CAWSGARDTGELFF.

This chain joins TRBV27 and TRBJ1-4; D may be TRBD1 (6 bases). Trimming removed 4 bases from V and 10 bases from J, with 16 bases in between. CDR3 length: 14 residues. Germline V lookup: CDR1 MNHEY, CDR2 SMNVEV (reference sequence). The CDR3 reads CASSSGRGIGKLFF. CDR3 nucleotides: TGTGCCAGCAGTTCGGGCAGGGGTATAGGAAAACTGTTTTTT.

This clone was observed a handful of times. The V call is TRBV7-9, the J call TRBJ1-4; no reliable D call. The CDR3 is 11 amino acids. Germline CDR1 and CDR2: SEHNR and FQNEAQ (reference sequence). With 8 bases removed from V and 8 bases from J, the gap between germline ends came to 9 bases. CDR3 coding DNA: TGTGCCAGCTCGGAAGGGGAAAAACTGTTTTTT. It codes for CASSEGEKLFF.

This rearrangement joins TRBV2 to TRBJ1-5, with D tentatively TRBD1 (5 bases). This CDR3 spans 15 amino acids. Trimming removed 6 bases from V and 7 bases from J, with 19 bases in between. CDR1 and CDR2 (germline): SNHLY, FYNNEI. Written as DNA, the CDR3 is TGTGCCAGCAGCCCGGTCGGGGGGAGGAACCAGCCCCAGCATTTT. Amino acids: CASSPVGGRNQPQHF.

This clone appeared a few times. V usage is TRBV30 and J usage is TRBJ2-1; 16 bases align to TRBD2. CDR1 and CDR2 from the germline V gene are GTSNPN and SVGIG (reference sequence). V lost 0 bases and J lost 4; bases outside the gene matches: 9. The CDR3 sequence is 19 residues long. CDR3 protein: CAWSVPPGLAGGKYNEQFF. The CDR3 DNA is TGTGCCTGGAGTGTGCCCCCGGGACTAGCGGGAGGGAAATACAATGAGCAGTTCTTC.

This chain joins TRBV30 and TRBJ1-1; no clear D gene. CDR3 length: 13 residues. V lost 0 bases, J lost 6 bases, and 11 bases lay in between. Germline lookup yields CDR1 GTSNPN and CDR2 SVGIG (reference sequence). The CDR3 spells CAWSVIRSAEAFF. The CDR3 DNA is TGTGCCTGGAGTGTTATTAGGTCCGCTGAAGCTTTCTTT.

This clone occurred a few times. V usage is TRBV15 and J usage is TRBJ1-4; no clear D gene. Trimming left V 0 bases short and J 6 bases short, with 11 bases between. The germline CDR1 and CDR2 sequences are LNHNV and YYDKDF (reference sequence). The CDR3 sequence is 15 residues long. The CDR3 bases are TGTGCCACCAGCAGAGAGGGCCAGACCTATGAAAAACTGTTTTTT. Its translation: CATSREGQTYEKLFF.

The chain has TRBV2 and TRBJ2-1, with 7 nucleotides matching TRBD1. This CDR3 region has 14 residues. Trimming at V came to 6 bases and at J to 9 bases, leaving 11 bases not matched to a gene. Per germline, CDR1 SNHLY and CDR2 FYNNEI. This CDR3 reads CASSGSSTGLEQFF. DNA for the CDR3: TGTGCCAGCAGCGGAAGCTCGACAGGGCTTGAGCAGTTCTTC.

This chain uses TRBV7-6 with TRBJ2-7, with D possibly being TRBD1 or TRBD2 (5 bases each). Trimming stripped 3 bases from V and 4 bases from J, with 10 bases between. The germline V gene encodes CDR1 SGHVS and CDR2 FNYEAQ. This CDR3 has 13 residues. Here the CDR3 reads CASSLGPRYEQYF. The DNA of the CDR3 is TGTGCCAGCAGCTTGGGACCGCGATACGAGCAGTACTTC.